This T cell receptor beta chain was obtained from a study of blood T cell repertoires in COVID-19. Study as a whole: The United States, Italy and Spain supplied acute and convalescent COVID-19 samples. Sources were T cells, B-cell-depleted T cells, or PBMCs; the material itself was cDNA or gDNA.

Trimming stripped 5 bases from V and 6 bases from J, with 14 bases between. The germline CDR1 and CDR2 sequences are SGHTA and FQGTGA. This CDR3 has 13 amino acids. In the original analysis: Estimation of nucleated cell counts relied on the amplification of reference gene primers. TCRdb's copy holds only in-frame clones and misses some; the assay was immunoSEQ multiplex PCR. The DNA gave D and trimming, while V, J and clone size come from that table. The sample records tens of thousands of clones, roughly nine tenths being singletons. The Seattle patients, enrolled during active infection, were followed longitudinally.

The TCR originated in a woman aged 55 to 70 with COVID-19, enrolled during active disease. The sequenced material came from peripheral blood. The chain is built from TRBV7-3 and TRBJ2-7; possibly TRBD2 for D (5 bases). DNA of the CDR3: TGTGCCAGCAGCCCCGGGGTCTGGGCCGAGCAGTACTTC. This encodes CASSPGVWAEQYF. Drawing the rest from reference TRBV7-3 and TRBJ2-7, the complete variable domain is GAGVSQTPSNKVTEKGKYVELRCDPISGHTALYWYRQSLGQGPEFLIYFQGTGAADDSGLPNDRFFAVRPEGSVSTLKIQRTERGDSAVYLCASSPGVWAEQYFGPGTRLTVT.